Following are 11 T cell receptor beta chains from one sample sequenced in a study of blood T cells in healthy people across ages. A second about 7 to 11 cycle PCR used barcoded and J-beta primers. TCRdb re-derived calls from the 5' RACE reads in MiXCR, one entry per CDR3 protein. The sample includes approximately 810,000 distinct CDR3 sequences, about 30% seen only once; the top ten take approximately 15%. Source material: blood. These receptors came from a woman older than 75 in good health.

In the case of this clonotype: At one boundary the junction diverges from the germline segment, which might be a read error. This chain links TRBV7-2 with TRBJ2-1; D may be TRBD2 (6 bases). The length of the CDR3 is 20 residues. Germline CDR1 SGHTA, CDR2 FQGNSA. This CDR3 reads CASSSTAKITSSLPYNEQFF. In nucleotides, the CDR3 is TGTGCCAGCAGCTCTACTGCCAAGATAACTAGCTCCCTCCCCTATAATGAGCAGTTCTTC.

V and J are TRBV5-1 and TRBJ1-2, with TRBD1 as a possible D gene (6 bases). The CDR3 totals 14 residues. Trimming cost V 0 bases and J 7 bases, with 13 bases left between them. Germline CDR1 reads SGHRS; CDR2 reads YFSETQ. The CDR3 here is CASSLGSGALGYTF. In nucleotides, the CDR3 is TGCGCCAGCAGCTTGGGATCGGGGGCACTTGGCTACACCTTC.

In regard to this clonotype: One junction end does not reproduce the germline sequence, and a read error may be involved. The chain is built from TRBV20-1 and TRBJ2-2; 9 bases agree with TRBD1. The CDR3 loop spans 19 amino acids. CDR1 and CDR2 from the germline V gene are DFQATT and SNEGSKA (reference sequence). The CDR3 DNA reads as TGCGGTGCTAGAGCAAATACCGGGACAGGGTTTTGGAACACCGGGGAGCTGTTTTTT. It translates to CGARANTGTGFWNTGELFF.

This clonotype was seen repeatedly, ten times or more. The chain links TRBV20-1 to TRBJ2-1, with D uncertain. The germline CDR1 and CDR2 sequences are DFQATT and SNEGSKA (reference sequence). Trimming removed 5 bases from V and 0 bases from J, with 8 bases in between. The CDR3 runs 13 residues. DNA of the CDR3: TGCAGTGCTCACTGGAGCTCCTACAATGAGCAGTTCTTC. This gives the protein CSAHWSSYNEQFF.

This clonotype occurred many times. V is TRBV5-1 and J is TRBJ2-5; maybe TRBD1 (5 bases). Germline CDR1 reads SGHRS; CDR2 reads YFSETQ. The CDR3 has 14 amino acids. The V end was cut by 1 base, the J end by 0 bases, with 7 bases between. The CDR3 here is CASSLWTNQETQYF. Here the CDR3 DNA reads TGCGCCAGCAGCTTGTGGACAAACCAAGAGACCCAGTACTTC.

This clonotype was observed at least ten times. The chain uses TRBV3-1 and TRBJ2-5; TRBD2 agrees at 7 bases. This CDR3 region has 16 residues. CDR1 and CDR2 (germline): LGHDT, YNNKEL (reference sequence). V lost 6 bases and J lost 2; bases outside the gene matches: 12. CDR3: CASSPRWGGRQETQYF. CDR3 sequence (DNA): TGTGCCAGCAGTCCAAGGTGGGGGGGACGTCAAGAGACCCAGTACTTC.

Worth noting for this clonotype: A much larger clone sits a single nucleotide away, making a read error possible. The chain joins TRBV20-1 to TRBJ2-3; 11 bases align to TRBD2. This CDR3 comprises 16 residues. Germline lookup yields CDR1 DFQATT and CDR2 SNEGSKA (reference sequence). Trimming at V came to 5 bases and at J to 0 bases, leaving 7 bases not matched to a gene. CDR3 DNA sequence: TGCAGTGCTGGGGGACTAGCGGTTCCTAGCACAGATACGCAGTATTTT. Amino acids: CSAGGLAVPSTDTQYF.

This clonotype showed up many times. In nucleotides, the CDR3 is TGCGCCAGCAGCTTTGTGGACGGGACAGGTCCTAATGGCTACACCTTC. This codes for CASSFVDGTGPNGYTF. The chain uses TRBV5-1 and TRBJ1-2, with 8 bases matching TRBD1. The ends lost 2 bases at V and 6 bases at J; junction bases unmatched: 12. Germline CDR1 SGHRS, CDR2 YFSETQ. CDR3 length: 16 amino acids.

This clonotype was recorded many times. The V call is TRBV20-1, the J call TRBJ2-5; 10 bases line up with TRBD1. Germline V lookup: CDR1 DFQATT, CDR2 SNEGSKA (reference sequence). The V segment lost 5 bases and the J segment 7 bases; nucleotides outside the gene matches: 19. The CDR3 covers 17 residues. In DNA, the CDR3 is TGCAGTGCTTCTAGTCACTTCGGGGACAGGGGTTACGCGACCCAGTACTTC. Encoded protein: CSASSHFGDRGYATQYF.

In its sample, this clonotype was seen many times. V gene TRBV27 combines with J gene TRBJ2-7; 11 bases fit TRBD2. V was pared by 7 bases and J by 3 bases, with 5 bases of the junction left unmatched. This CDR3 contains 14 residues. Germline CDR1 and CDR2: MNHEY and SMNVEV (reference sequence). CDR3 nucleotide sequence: TGTGCCAGCAAAATAGCGGGAGGGCTCTACGAGCAGTACTTC. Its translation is CASKIAGGLYEQYF.

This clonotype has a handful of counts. CDR3 residues: CASSWTSGGAADTQYF. In DNA, the CDR3 is TGTGCCAGCAGCTGGACTAGCGGGGGGGCGGCAGATACGCAGTATTTT. The chain recombines TRBV7-9 with TRBJ2-3, with 15 bases aligning to TRBD2. This CDR3 has 16 residues. CDR1 and CDR2 from the germline V gene are SEHNR and FQNEAQ (reference sequence). Unmatched junction bases numbered 3, after V lost 4 bases and J lost 4 bases.